This TCR beta chain was found in a study of cytomegalovirus exposure and HLA in healthy donors. CDR1 and CDR2 from the germline V gene are SNHLY and FYNNEI. Trimming stripped 4 bases from V and 0 bases from J, with 7 bases between. There are 14 residues in the CDR3. General study results and limits: Information on immune exposure was restricted to one variable (CMV serostatus). Using the classifier, cytomegalovirus status was reportedly diagnosed with high specificity and sensitivity.

With regard to this clone: Its antigen is still unknown.

With 60 Vbeta and 13 Jbeta primers, the PCR was carried out. Using immunoSEQ multiplex PCR, the repertoire was profiled, and TCRdb retains in-frame clones only, with some absent. The sample consists of 150,000 to 200,000 clones, around three quarters of them appearing once. This TCR was sampled from a woman between 35 and 50 years old in good health and CMV-seronegative. The sample comprised PBMCs. The chain has TRBV2 and TRBJ2-1; D call uncertain. The CDR3 is CASSVDFSYNEQFF. CDR3 DNA: TGTGCCAGCAGTGTCGACTTCTCCTACAATGAGCAGTTCTTC.